This is a list of T cell receptor beta chains from one sample in a study of T cell responses to AZD1222 COVID-19 vaccine. Repertoires were generated with immunoSEQ multiplex PCR, while TCRdb's copy carries only in-frame clones and drops some. The table records 150,000 to 190,000 clones, over 75% of them present only once. Sequencing was performed on peripheral blood, taken on day 0 of AZD1222 vaccination. These receptors all stem from an adult in good health. Each CDR3 is given with its conserved first and last residue. D genes are given only for firm matches. A clone size is listed for some rows: how often the clone was seen (once, few, many), or a class if it is expanded.

-	TRBV28	-	TRBJ2-7	CASTLGGRSYEQYF	TGTGCCAGCACCTTAGGGGGGAGGTCCTACGAGCAGTACTTC
TRBD2	TRBV4-3	-	TRBJ2-2	CASGFGLAENTGELFF	TGCGCCAGCGGATTCGGGCTAGCGGAAAACACCGGGGAGCTGTTTTTT
-	TRBV5-1	-	TRBJ2-3	CASSLTPASSTDTQYF	TGCGCCAGCAGCTTGACCCCGGCCTCTAGCACAGATACGCAGTATTTT
-	TRBV27	-	TRBJ2-4	CASSRLDQKNIQYF	TGTGCCAGCAGTCGGTTGGATCAGAAAAACATTCAGTACTTC
-	TRBV20-1	-	TRBJ1-2	CSASLPRGYGYTF	TGCAGTGCTAGTCTCCCCAGAGGCTATGGCTACACCTTC
TRBD1	TRBV5-1	few	TRBJ1-2	CASSSGQTFYGYTF	TGCGCCAGCAGCTCGGGACAGACCTTCTATGGCTACACCTTC
TRBD2	TRBV7-2	-	TRBJ2-1	CASRLAGDNEQFF	TGTGCCAGCAGACTAGCGGGAGATAATGAGCAGTTCTTC
-	TRBV7-9	-	TRBJ1-1	CASSSFDRKEAFF	TGTGCCAGCAGCTCCTTCGACAGGAAGGAAGCTTTCTTT
-	TRBV6-5	-	TRBJ1-6	CASSRSSYNSPLHF	TGTGCCAGCTCAAGGAGCTCCTATAATTCACCCCTCCACTTT
-	TRBV27	once	TRBJ2-7	CASSFGSGHSYEQYF	TGTGCCAGCAGTTTTGGGTCGGGGCACTCCTACGAGCAGTACTTC
-	TRBV28	-	TRBJ1-1	CASSRIDRFSEAFF	TGTGCCAGCAGCCGAATCGACAGGTTTAGTGAAGCTTTCTTT
TRBD1	TRBV9	-	TRBJ2-3	CASSPETGTDSADTQYF	TGTGCCAGCAGCCCAGAGACCGGGACAGATAGCGCAGATACGCAGTATTTT
TRBD1	TRBV6-1	once	TRBJ1-2	CASSDRGASWSNYGYTF	TGTGCCAGCAGTGACAGGGGGGCGTCTTGGAGTAACTATGGCTACACCTTC
-	TRBV18	-	TRBJ2-5	CASSPPDTGETQYF	TGTGCCAGCTCACCCCCAGACACGGGAGAGACCCAGTACTTC
TRBD2	TRBV3-1/TRBV3-2	-	TRBJ2-1	CASSHGRLAGGPDEQFF	TGTGCCAGCAGCCATGGCAGGCTAGCGGGAGGGCCCGATGAGCAGTTCTTC
-	TRBV9	-	TRBJ2-3	CASSVGETDTQYF	TGTGCCAGCAGCGTAGGGGAAACAGATACGCAGTATTTT
-	TRBV7-2	-	TRBJ1-2	CASSQLTHNYGYTF	TGTGCCAGCAGCCAACTAACACATAACTATGGCTACACCTTC
-	TRBV15	-	TRBJ1-1	CATSRVRGNTEAFF	TGTGCCACCAGCAGAGTTAGGGGCAACACTGAAGCTTTCTTT
-	TRBV4-2	-	TRBJ2-5	CASSPHGGQIQETQYF	TGTGCCAGCAGCCCACATGGCGGGCAGATTCAAGAGACCCAGTACTTC
-	TRBV6-1	-	TRBJ1-4	CASSEGSSNEKLFF	TGTGCCAGCAGTGAAGGCAGCTCAAATGAAAAACTGTTTTTT
TRBD1	TRBV9	-	TRBJ2-6	CASSEGPGQAKSGANVLTF	TGTGCCAGCAGCGAGGGACCGGGACAGGCAAAGTCTGGGGCCAACGTCCTGACTTTC
-	TRBV19	once	TRBJ2-7	CATLGAYNTKQYF	TGTGCCACCCTAGGGGCTTACAATACGAAGCAGTACTTC
-	TRBV7-8	-	TRBJ2-3	CASSRASSTDTQYF	TGTGCCAGCAGCAGGGCGTCTAGCACAGATACGCAGTATTTT
-	TRBV19	-	TRBJ1-2	CASHLGGARNYGYTF	TGTGCCAGTCACCTCGGGGGGGCGCGGAACTATGGCTACACCTTC
-	TRBV28	-	TRBJ1-5	CASSSPLGGQPQHF	TGTGCCAGCAGTTCACCACTTGGGGGTCAGCCCCAGCATTTT
-	TRBV6-5	once	TRBJ2-1	CASSLGYRGGNEQFF	TGTGCCAGCAGCTTAGGATACAGAGGAGGGAATGAGCAGTTCTTC
TRBD1	TRBV5-6	-	TRBJ1-2	CASSPPGTGPYGYTF	TGTGCCAGCAGCCCACCCGGGACAGGTCCCTATGGCTACACCTTC
TRBD1	TRBV24-1	-	TRBJ2-1	CATSSLVPSPGQPVNEQFF	TGTGCCACCAGTTCCCTTGTGCCTTCTCCGGGACAGCCTGTGAATGAGCAGTTCTTC
TRBD2	TRBV6-2/TRBV6-3	-	TRBJ2-7	CASSYSLASGNYEQYF	TGTGCCAGCAGTTACTCTCTTGCTAGCGGTAACTACGAGCAGTACTTC
TRBD2	TRBV4-1	once	TRBJ2-4	CASSSGLAGLGNIQYF	TGCGCCAGCAGCTCGGGACTAGCGGGTCTGGGAAACATTCAGTACTTC
TRBD2	TRBV15	-	TRBJ2-1	CATSPGTSDRGEQFF	TGTGCCACCAGCCCCGGGACTAGCGATCGAGGGGAGCAGTTCTTC
-	TRBV10-1	-	TRBJ2-7	CASSEHREANYEQYF	TGCGCCAGCAGTGAGCACAGGGAGGCTAACTACGAGCAGTACTTC
-	TRBV11-2	-	TRBJ2-3	CASSLGVGSTDTQYF	TGTGCCAGCAGCTTAGGTGTAGGAAGCACAGATACGCAGTATTTT
TRBD1	TRBV30	-	TRBJ1-1	CAWARDSDLEAFF	TGTGCCTGGGCCCGGGACAGCGACCTAGAAGCTTTCTTT
-	TRBV29-1	-	TRBJ1-4	CSVGTASGLFF	TGCAGCGTTGGGACAGCGAGTGGGCTGTTTTTT
-	TRBV4-3	-	TRBJ2-5	CASSQDLSGIQETQYF	TGCGCCAGCAGCCAAGACCTTAGCGGCATCCAAGAGACCCAGTACTTC
-	TRBV3-1/TRBV3-2	-	TRBJ1-1	CASSQSTGTEAFF	TGTGCCAGCAGCCAGAGCACCGGCACTGAAGCTTTCTTT
-	TRBV6-1	-	TRBJ2-7	CASSEPSVTYEQYF	TGTGCCAGCAGTGAACCTAGCGTCACCTACGAGCAGTACTTC
-	TRBV15	-	TRBJ2-2	CATSRSRLAGGAGELFF	TGTGCCACCAGCAGATCCCGACTAGCAGGGGGAGCCGGGGAGCTGTTTTTT
-	TRBV25-1	once	TRBJ1-1	CASSALGTKNTEAFF	TGTGCCAGCAGTGCCCTCGGGACAAAGAACACTGAAGCTTTCTTT
-	TRBV9	-	TRBJ2-5	CASSVGFEAEETQYF	TGTGCCAGCAGCGTAGGGTTCGAGGCGGAAGAGACCCAGTACTTC
-	TRBV30	once	TRBJ2-3	CAWSHRLTTQYF	TGTGCCTGGAGTCACCGACTAACAACGCAGTATTTT
-	TRBV2	-	TRBJ2-4	CASRVDTNAKNIQYF	TGTGCCAGCAGGGTGGACACAAACGCCAAAAACATTCAGTACTTC
-	TRBV15	-	TRBJ2-1	CATSRISGTSYNEQFF	TGTGCCACCAGCAGGATATCAGGGACGTCGTACAATGAGCAGTTCTTC
-	TRBV20-1	-	TRBJ2-1	CSARRYEQFF	TGCAGTGCTAGACGGTATGAGCAGTTCTTC
-	TRBV6-2/TRBV6-3	-	TRBJ1-1	CASSYGERGEAFF	TGTGCCAGCAGTTACGGGGAACGGGGTGAAGCTTTCTTT
-	TRBV4-3	-	TRBJ2-1	CASSRTTGSSYNEQFF	TGCGCCAGCAGCCGGACCACAGGGAGCTCCTACAATGAGCAGTTCTTC
-	TRBV24-1	-	TRBJ2-5	CATRPGSAYQETQYF	TGTGCCACCAGGCCTGGTAGCGCTTACCAAGAGACCCAGTACTTC
TRBD2	TRBV9	-	TRBJ2-2	CASSVVGGSDTGELFF	TGTGCCAGCAGCGTAGTGGGCGGGAGTGACACCGGGGAGCTGTTTTTT
TRBD2	TRBV5-1	-	TRBJ2-1	CASSLGLAYTYSYNEQFF	TGCGCCAGCAGCCTGGGACTAGCGTACACTTACTCCTACAATGAGCAGTTCTTC
TRBD2	TRBV11-2	-	TRBJ2-7	CASIGTSGVREQYF	TGTGCCAGCATAGGGACTAGCGGGGTCCGCGAGCAGTACTTC
-	TRBV28	-	TRBJ1-4	CASSPGDLEVEKLFF	TGTGCCAGCAGTCCCGGGGACCTCGAGGTTGAAAAACTGTTTTTT
-	TRBV4-2	once	TRBJ1-6	CASSQWVGASNSPLHF	TGTGCCAGCAGCCAGTGGGTGGGGGCTTCCAATTCACCCCTCCACTTT
-	TRBV5-4	-	TRBJ2-1	CASSSKHYNEQFF	TGTGCCAGCAGCTCAAAACACTACAATGAGCAGTTCTTC